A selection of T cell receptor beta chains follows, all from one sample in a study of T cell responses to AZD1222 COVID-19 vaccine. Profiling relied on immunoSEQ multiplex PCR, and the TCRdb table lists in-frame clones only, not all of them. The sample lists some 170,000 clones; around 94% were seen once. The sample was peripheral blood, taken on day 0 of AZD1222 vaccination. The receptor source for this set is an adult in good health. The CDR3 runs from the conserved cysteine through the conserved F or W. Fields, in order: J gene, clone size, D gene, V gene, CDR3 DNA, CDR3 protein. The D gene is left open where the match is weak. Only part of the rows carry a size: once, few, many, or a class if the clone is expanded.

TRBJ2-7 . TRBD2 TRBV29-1 TGCAGCGTTGTTGGCGGGAGAGGATACGAGCAGTACTTC CSVVGGRGYEQYF
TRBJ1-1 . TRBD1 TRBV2 TGTGCCAGCAGTGAAGCAAGGGGGGACAGGAGTGAAGCTTTCTTT CASSEARGDRSEAFF
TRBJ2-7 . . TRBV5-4 TGTGCCAGCAGTGGTCGCGGCGGGATATACGAGCAGTACTTC CASSGRGGIYEQYF
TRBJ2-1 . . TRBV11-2 TGTGCCAGCAGCTTTGGTGCGGGTCCCCCGGGCAATGAGCAGTTCTTC CASSFGAGPPGNEQFF
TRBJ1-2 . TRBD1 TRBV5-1 TGCGCCAGCAGCCCGGGACAGTCCTATGGCTACACCTTC CASSPGQSYGYTF
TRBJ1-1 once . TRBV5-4 TGTGCCAGCAGCTTGGGGGTGGGCAGCGACGCTTTCTTT CASSLGVGSDAFF
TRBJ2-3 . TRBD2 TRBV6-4 TGTGCCAGCAGTGACTGGACTAGCGGGAGGCAAATCATATCGACGACAGATACGCAGTATTTT CASSDWTSGRQIISTTDTQYF
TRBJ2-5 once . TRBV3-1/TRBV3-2 TGTGCCAGCAGCCATCGGGACAAGGGCTGGATCCAAGAGACCCAGTACTTC CASSHRDKGWIQETQYF
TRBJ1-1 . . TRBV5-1 TGCGCCAGCAGCGAAGCGAACACTGAAGCTTTCTTT CASSEANTEAFF
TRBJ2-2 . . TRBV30 TGTGCCTGGAGTGTACGCGACCCGGGGGAGCTGTTTTTT CAWSVRDPGELFF
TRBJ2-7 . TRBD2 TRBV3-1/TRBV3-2 TGTGCCAGCAGCCAAGTGAGCGGGAGCTACGAGCAGTACTTC CASSQVSGSYEQYF
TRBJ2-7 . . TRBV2 TGTGCCAGCAGCCTAGGACGGAATTCCTACGAGCAGTACTTC CASSLGRNSYEQYF
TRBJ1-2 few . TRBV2 TGTGCCAGCAGTGAGGGGTATGGCTACACCTTC CASSEGYGYTF
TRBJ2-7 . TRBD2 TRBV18 TGTGCCAGCTCACTAGCTAGCGGATACGAGCAGTACTTC CASSLASGYEQYF
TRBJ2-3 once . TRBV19 TGTGCCAGCGGATCCAGCCCCCTTTCTAGCACAGATACGCAGTATTTT CASGSSPLSSTDTQYF
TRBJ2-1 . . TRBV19 TGTGCCAGTAGTTGGTACAATGAGCAGTTCTTC CASSWYNEQFF
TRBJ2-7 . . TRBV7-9 TGTGCCAGCAGCCCCGGGACCAGAGAGCAGTACTTC CASSPGTREQYF
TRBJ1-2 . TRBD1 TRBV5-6 TGTGCCAGCAGCTTGGAAGGACAGGGTAGTTACTATGGCTACACCTTC CASSLEGQGSYYGYTF
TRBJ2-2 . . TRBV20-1 TGCAGTGCTAGTAGGCCCCCTACTACTTTGAACACCGGGGAGCTGTTTTTT CSASRPPTTLNTGELFF
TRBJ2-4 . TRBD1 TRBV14 TGTGCCAGCAGCCAGGCCGGGACAGTAAAAAACATTCAGTACTTC CASSQAGTVKNIQYF
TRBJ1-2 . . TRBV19 TGTGCCAGTAAGAACAATCGTAACTATGGCTACACCTTC CASKNNRNYGYTF
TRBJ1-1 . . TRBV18 TGTGCCAGCTCACCACCGACCTCGTCAGGGTACACTGAAGCTTTCTTT CASSPPTSSGYTEAFF
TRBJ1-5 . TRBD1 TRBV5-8 TGTGCCAGCAGCTTGGACAGGGGGCAAGGTCAGCCCCAGCATTTT CASSLDRGQGQPQHF
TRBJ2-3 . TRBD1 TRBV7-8 TGTGCCAGCAGCCAAACACAACTGGGACAGTCTGAGCAGTATTTT CASSQTQLGQSEQYF
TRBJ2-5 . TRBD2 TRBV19 TGTGCCAGTAGTATTAGAAGCGGGGGTATGCAAGAGACCCAGTACTTC CASSIRSGGMQETQYF
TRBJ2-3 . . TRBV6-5 TGTGCCACCTCGGCTCCTCTCACAGATACGCAGTATTTT CATSAPLTDTQYF
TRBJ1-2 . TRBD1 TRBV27 TGTGCCAGCAGTTTGGTACAGGGGGAACCCTATGGCTACACCTTC CASSLVQGEPYGYTF
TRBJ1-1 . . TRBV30 TGTGCCTGGAGGTCCGGGGGGGCGGGTGAAGCTTTCTTT CAWRSGGAGEAFF
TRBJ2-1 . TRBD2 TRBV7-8 TGTGCCAGCAGCTTACTAGCGGGAGTAAACAATGAGCAGTTCTTC CASSLLAGVNNEQFF
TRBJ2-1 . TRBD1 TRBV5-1 TGCGCCAGCAGCTTTGGCAGGGGGTATGAGCAGTTCTTC CASSFGRGYEQFF
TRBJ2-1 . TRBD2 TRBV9 TGTGCCAGCAGCGTAGACGGGACTAGCGCTTACAATGAGCAGTTCTTC CASSVDGTSAYNEQFF
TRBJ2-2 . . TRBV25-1 TGTGCCAGCAGTGAAGGGGCAGGGGCCGCATGGGAGCTGTTTTTT CASSEGAGAAWELFF
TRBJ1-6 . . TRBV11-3 TGTGCCAGCAGCTTGGGAGAAAATTCACCCCTCCACTTT CASSLGENSPLHF
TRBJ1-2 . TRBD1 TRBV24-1 TGTGCCACCAGTGATTTGGGGACAGACGGCTACACCTTC CATSDLGTDGYTF
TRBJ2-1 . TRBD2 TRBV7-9 TGTGCCAGCAGCCAGACTAGCGGGAGGGAGGCGGGGCAGTTCTTC CASSQTSGREAGQFF